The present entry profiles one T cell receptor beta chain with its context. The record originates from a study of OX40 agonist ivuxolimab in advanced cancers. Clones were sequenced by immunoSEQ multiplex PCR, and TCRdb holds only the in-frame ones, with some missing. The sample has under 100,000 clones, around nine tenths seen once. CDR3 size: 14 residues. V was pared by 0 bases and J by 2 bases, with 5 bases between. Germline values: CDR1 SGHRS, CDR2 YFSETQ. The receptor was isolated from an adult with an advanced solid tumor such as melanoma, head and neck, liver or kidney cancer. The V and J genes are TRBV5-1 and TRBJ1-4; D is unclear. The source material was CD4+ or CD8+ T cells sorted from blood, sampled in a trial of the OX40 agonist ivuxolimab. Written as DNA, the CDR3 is TGCGCCAGCAGCTTGGCACCGACTAATGAAAAACTGTTTTTT. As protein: CASSLAPTNEKLFF.